Following are 27 T cell receptor beta chains from one sample sequenced in a study of CXCR3-negative and CXCR3-positive naive CD8 T cells. Preparation of TRB cDNA libraries relied on 5' RACE carrying UMI labels. TCRdb derives one entry per CDR3 protein from the 5' RACE reads, leaving out DNA. In all, the sample yields some 130,000 distinct CDR3 sequences. The specimen was naive CXCR3- CD8+ T cells from blood. Indicated subset: CD45RO-CCR7+CD27+CD95- naive CD8+ T cells lacking CXCR3 (TNR3-). These receptors originate from a human donor in good health. Some clones in this sample may be carry-over from other donors' samples.

V and J are TRBV6-1 and TRBJ1-1. The length of the CDR3 is 13 residues. The germline CDR1 and CDR2 sequences are MNHNS and SASEGT. This chain's CDR3 is CASSGPWGTEAFF.

V usage is TRBV20-1 and J usage is TRBJ2-7; checking the TCRdb D call of TRBD2 is not possible without DNA. Per germline, CDR1 DFQATT and CDR2 SNEGSKA (reference sequence). This CDR3 spans 18 amino acids. This CDR3 reads CSARRPPTRASGPYEQYF.

V and J are TRBV27 and TRBJ1-5; as DNA is missing, the TRBD1 call by TCRdb cannot be tested. The germline V gene has CDR1 MNHEY and CDR2 SMNVEV (reference sequence). The CDR3 extends over 15 amino acids. The CDR3 sequence: CASSLGTAGNQPQHF.

V and J are TRBV9 and TRBJ2-1; with no DNA, the TCRdb D assignment of TRBD2 cannot be verified. CDR1 is SGDLS, CDR2 YYNGEE, per germline. The CDR3 loop spans 14 amino acids. The CDR3 region is CASSGGPGGNEQFF.

J is TRBJ2-7 and V is TRBV4-1. The CDR3 runs 13 residues. Germline V gives CDR1 MGHRA, CDR2 YSYEKL. The CDR3 sequence is CASSQLQQYEQYF.

The chain recombines TRBV5-1 with TRBJ2-7. The germline CDR1 and CDR2 sequences are SGHRS and YFSETQ. The length of the CDR3 is 12 residues. CDR3 protein: CASSFTRSEQYF.

The rearrangement uses TRBV4-2 and TRBJ2-4; TCRdb's assignment of TRBD1 cannot be checked, as there is no DNA. The CDR3 runs to 18 residues. Germline V gives CDR1 LGHNA, CDR2 YNFKEQ. CDR3 residues: CASSQEGGPGRGQNIQYF.

V is TRBV6-5 and J is TRBJ1-1; the TCRdb call, TRBD1, lacks DNA for checking. The CDR3 length is 14 residues. Germline V gene lookup returns CDR1 MNHEY and CDR2 SVGAGI. The CDR3 loop is CASSYGGAYTEAFF.

The chain links TRBV4-2 to TRBJ1-3. The CDR3 totals 16 residues. CDR1 and CDR2 from the germline V gene are LGHNA and YNFKEQ. The CDR3 protein is CASSQDLGEAGNTIYF.

The genes are TRBV29-1 and TRBJ2-7; TCRdb's D gene call, TRBD2, goes unchecked for lack of DNA. Germline V CDR1 and CDR2: SQVTM, ANQGSEA. The CDR3 sequence is 17 residues long. The CDR3 loop is CSVDGPRRMSENYEQYF.

J is TRBJ2-7 and V is TRBV30; the D call of TRBD2 rests on TCRdb alone, since no DNA is present to check it. From germline, CDR1 is GTSNPN and CDR2 SVGIG (reference sequence). The length of the CDR3 is 12 residues. CDR3: CAWSVALYEQYF.

The chain combines TRBV6-4 with TRBJ2-3. Germline V gives CDR1 MRHNA, CDR2 SNTAGT. The CDR3 loop spans 14 amino acids. The CDR3 spells CASSDQDDTDTQYF.

The CDR3 here is CASSKVWRGNHQETQYF. V is TRBV21-1 and J is TRBJ2-5; the D call of TRBD1 rests on TCRdb alone, since no DNA is present to check it. TRBV21-1 constitutes a pseudogene. The length of the CDR3 is 17 residues.

The genes are TRBV29-1 and TRBJ2-5; without DNA, the TCRdb call of TRBD1 cannot be checked. CDR1 SQVTM and CDR2 ANQGSEA come from the germline V gene. The CDR3 runs to 14 residues. Here the CDR3 reads CSVPDTLKGETQYF.

The chain couples TRBV12-5 to TRBJ1-5; no DNA is available, so the TRBD1 call from TCRdb remains unchecked. The CDR3 covers 12 residues. The germline V gene has CDR1 LGHNT and CDR2 FRNRAP. CDR3 region: CASGFGGQPQHF.

This chain joins TRBV11-2 and TRBJ2-5. Germline V lookup: CDR1 SGHAT, CDR2 FQNNGV. The CDR3 extends over 13 amino acids. This CDR3 reads CASSSLPQETQYF.

The chain recombines TRBV3-1 with TRBJ2-5; TCRdb returns TRBD1, unconfirmable since there is no DNA. The germline V gene encodes CDR1 LGHDT and CDR2 YNNKEL (reference sequence). This CDR3 is built from 15 residues. CDR3 region: CASSPPLESQETQYF.

V is TRBV29-1 and J is TRBJ2-7. This CDR3 comprises 16 residues. From germline, CDR1 is SQVTM and CDR2 ANQGSEA. This CDR3 is CSATGSHGGGPYEQYF.

The chain employs TRBV27 and TRBJ1-1; the D gene TCRdb calls, TRBD1, cannot be checked with no DNA. This CDR3 has 14 residues. CDR1 and CDR2 (germline): MNHEY, SMNVEV (reference sequence). The chain's CDR3 is CASSHPGQDTEAFF.

This chain connects TRBV28 to TRBJ2-3; the TCRdb D gene call, TRBD2, has no DNA to confirm it. The CDR3 contains 15 residues. Germline V gene lookup returns CDR1 MDHEN and CDR2 SYDVKM. This CDR3 is CASSSASGPTDTQYF.

The chain combines TRBV7-8 with TRBJ2-5. CDR3 length equals 13 residues. The V gene's germline CDR1 is SGHVS and CDR2 FQNEAQ. This CDR3 is CASSPLPMETQYF.

This rearrangement joins TRBV4-3 to TRBJ2-3. CDR1 is LGHNA and CDR2 is YSLEER in the germline V gene. This CDR3 contains 13 residues. Here the CDR3 reads CASSQEVADTQYF.

This sequence joins TRBV7-8 and TRBJ2-5; TCRdb's D call of TRBD1 is untestable without DNA. The length of the CDR3 is 14 residues. CDR1 and CDR2 (germline): SGHVS, FQNEAQ. CDR3 residues: CASSTAVGVETQYF.

The rearrangement links TRBV12-3 or TRBV12-4 to TRBJ2-2; TCRdb's D gene call, TRBD2, goes unchecked for lack of DNA. The CDR3 covers 18 residues. CDR3 amino acids: CASSISPGTSGKGGELFF.

The chain has TRBV5-1 and TRBJ1-1; absent DNA, TCRdb's TRBD1 call cannot be checked. The CDR3 extends over 17 amino acids. CDR1 and CDR2 from the germline V gene are SGHRS and YFSETQ. CDR3 region: CASSFPADPTAHTEAFF.

V gene TRBV20-1 combines with J gene TRBJ2-3; TCRdb selects TRBD2, and the lack of DNA leaves this call unchecked. CDR3 length: 15 amino acids. CDR1 and CDR2 (germline): DFQATT, SNEGSKA (reference sequence). The CDR3 here is CSALGLADSTDTQYF.

This sequence joins TRBV4-1 and TRBJ2-7; the D gene TCRdb calls, TRBD2, cannot be checked with no DNA. The CDR3 is made up of 18 amino acids. Germline values: CDR1 MGHRA, CDR2 YSYEKL. Here the CDR3 reads CASSQDFPRGARGYEQYF.